Each of the 8 T cell receptor beta chains below was sequenced from the same sample in a study of PD-1 blockade in mismatch repair-deficient tumors. Produced via immunoSEQ multiplex PCR; TCRdb's table is partial and in-frame only. The sample lists around 100,000 clones, over 65% occurring once. The input for sequencing was peripheral blood, taken about 13 months after starting pembrolizumab. The source of these receptors is an adult with mismatch repair-deficient cancer.

The rearrangement uses TRBV14 and TRBJ1-2; the D gene is possibly TRBD1 (5 bases). The CDR3 covers 18 residues. Trimming stripped 0 bases from V and 8 bases from J, with 25 bases between. Per germline, CDR1 SGHDN and CDR2 FVKESK. The CDR3 loop reads CASSQDSFQAEIRGGYTF. CDR3 bases: TGTGCCAGCAGCCAAGATAGCTTTCAGGCAGAAATAAGGGGCGGCTACACCTTC.

The CDR3 spells CASSWGQGDVYGYTF. The CDR3 DNA is TGCGCCAGCAGCTGGGGACAGGGGGATGTCTATGGCTACACCTTC. The chain has TRBV5-1 and TRBJ1-2; 11 bases map to TRBD1. In germline, CDR1 is SGHRS, CDR2 YFSETQ. CDR3 length: 15 amino acids. The junction had 5 bases not matched to a gene; V was cut back by 3 bases and J by 4 bases.

At least ten counts were recorded for this clone. This chain joins TRBV19 and TRBJ2-1; D remains ambiguous. Trimming removed 3 bases from V and 4 bases from J, with 10 bases in between. Germline V gene data show CDR1 as LNHDA and CDR2 as SQIVND (reference sequence). The CDR3 contains 14 residues. Here the CDR3 reads CASSIQSRYNEQFF. The CDR3 bases are TGTGCCAGTAGTATCCAAAGCCGGTACAATGAGCAGTTCTTC.

This clone was found a few times. This sequence joins TRBV4-3 and TRBJ1-1; D not certain. The V end lost 8 bases, the J end lost 3 bases, and 16 bases lay between the germline ends. This CDR3 contains 14 residues. Per the germline V gene, CDR1 is LGHNA and CDR2 is YSLEER. The CDR3: CASSFKVLDTEAFF. As DNA, the CDR3 is TGCGCCAGCTCCTTCAAGGTACTGGACACTGAAGCTTTCTTT.

The CDR3 DNA reads TGTGCCAGCAGTGCAGAAGAGACCCAGTACTTC. Translated, it gives CASSAEETQYF. J is TRBJ2-5 and V is TRBV6-6, with D hard to call. In germline, CDR1 is MNHNY, CDR2 SVGAGI (reference sequence). The CDR3 loop spans 11 amino acids. V shed 5 bases and J shed 3 bases, with 4 bases lying between them.

The chain employs TRBV5-8 and TRBJ1-5, with D possibly being TRBD1 (5 bases). V gave up 2 bases and J gave up 3 bases, with 15 bases separating them. The CDR3 sequence is 16 residues long. The germline gives CDR1 SGHTS, CDR2 YDEGEE. The CDR3 loop is CASSFRGGTPNQPQHF. The CDR3 DNA sequence: TGTGCCAGCAGCTTCCGGGGTGGGACCCCCAATCAGCCCCAGCATTTT.

The chain couples TRBV11-2 to TRBJ2-1; 8 positions agree with TRBD2. V lost 2 bases and J lost 13; bases outside the gene matches: 10. The CDR3 is made up of 14 amino acids. Germline CDR1 is SGHAT and CDR2 is FQNNGV. The chain's CDR3 is CASSLSPSSGRQFF. CDR3 bases: TGTGCCAGCAGCTTAAGTCCCTCTAGCGGGCGCCAGTTCTTC.

This clone has just one count. The chain couples TRBV7-3 to TRBJ2-7; maybe TRBD1 (7 bases). Germline-derived CDR1 and CDR2 are SGHTA and FQGTGA. The length of the CDR3 is 15 residues. Trimming took off 2 bases at V and 1 base at J, with 12 bases between the two ends. CDR3 DNA: TGTGCCAGCAGCTTAGAGCAGGGGGGATCCTACGAGCAGTACTTC. Translated: CASSLEQGGSYEQYF.